This is a list of T cell receptor beta chains from one sample in a study of CD8+ T cells in alopecia areata. Generated by immunoSEQ multiplex PCR, the TCRdb table keeps only in-frame clones and is missing some. Of around 190,000 clones detected, approximately 60% appear once; the ten largest clones hold around 5.1%. Sequenced material: CD8+ T cells sorted from blood. Receptors originate from a human donor in good health. The CDR3 runs from the conserved cysteine through the conserved F or W. A D gene is named only where the DNA matches it firmly. The size entry is marked missing in some rows and otherwise reads once, few, many or a size class.

clone size: .
V gene: TRBV2
J gene: TRBJ2-7
D gene: .
CDR3 DNA: TGTGCCAGCGGGACTGACATAAGGGAGCAGTACTTC
CDR3 protein: CASGTDIREQYF

clone size: .
V gene: TRBV6-5
J gene: TRBJ1-5
D gene: .
CDR3 DNA: TGTGCCAGCAGTTACAGGGCAGGTCAGCCCCAGCATTTT
CDR3 protein: CASSYRAGQPQHF

clone size: few
V gene: TRBV5-4
J gene: TRBJ2-7
D gene: TRBD2
CDR3 DNA: TGTGCCAGCAGCTCGGGGCCAGCGGGGGCGGCCTACGAGCAGTACTTC
CDR3 protein: CASSSGPAGAAYEQYF

clone size: .
V gene: TRBV2
J gene: TRBJ1-1
D gene: .
CDR3 DNA: TGTGCCAGCTTAGCGGGGAACACTGAAGCTTTCTTT
CDR3 protein: CASLAGNTEAFF

clone size: .
V gene: TRBV5-1
J gene: TRBJ2-7
D gene: TRBD2
CDR3 DNA: TGCGCCAGCAGCTCGGGACTAGCGCGTAGCTCCTACGAGCAGTACTTC
CDR3 protein: CASSSGLARSSYEQYF

clone size: once
V gene: TRBV4-1
J gene: TRBJ1-1
D gene: .
CDR3 DNA: TGCGCCAGCAGCCAAGGGGGGACCCCTAACACTGAAGCTTTCTTT
CDR3 protein: CASSQGGTPNTEAFF

clone size: .
V gene: TRBV4-1
J gene: TRBJ2-3
D gene: .
CDR3 DNA: TGCGCCAGCAGCCAGCGGGCCGGCACAGATACGCAGTATTTT
CDR3 protein: CASSQRAGTDTQYF

clone size: .
V gene: TRBV4-1
J gene: TRBJ2-5
D gene: .
CDR3 DNA: TGCGCCAGCAGCCTGATTTACGGTGAAGAGACCCAGTACTTC
CDR3 protein: CASSLIYGEETQYF

clone size: .
V gene: TRBV2
J gene: TRBJ2-2
D gene: .
CDR3 DNA: TGTGCCAGCAGTGAAGTTTCGGGGACGAACACCGGGGAGCTGTTTTTT
CDR3 protein: CASSEVSGTNTGELFF

clone size: .
V gene: TRBV4-2
J gene: TRBJ1-5
D gene: .
CDR3 DNA: TGTGCCAGCAGTGTCGGAAATAGCAATCAGCCCCAGCATTTT
CDR3 protein: CASSVGNSNQPQHF

clone size: .
V gene: TRBV5-1
J gene: TRBJ2-3
D gene: TRBD2
CDR3 DNA: TGCGCCAGCAGCTACCGACTAGCGGGGGGGACAGATACGCAGTATTTT
CDR3 protein: CASSYRLAGGTDTQYF

clone size: .
V gene: TRBV6-1
J gene: TRBJ2-7
D gene: .
CDR3 DNA: TGTGCCAGCAGGACGTCCTACGAGCAGTACTTC
CDR3 protein: CASRTSYEQYF

clone size: .
V gene: TRBV5-4
J gene: TRBJ2-7
D gene: .
CDR3 DNA: TGTGCCAGCAGCGGCGGCAGCTCCTACGAGCAGTACTTC
CDR3 protein: CASSGGSSYEQYF

clone size: .
V gene: TRBV9
J gene: TRBJ1-2
D gene: .
CDR3 DNA: TGTGCCAGCACCCAGATGAGTCGGTATGGCTACACCTTC
CDR3 protein: CASTQMSRYGYTF

clone size: .
V gene: TRBV25-1
J gene: TRBJ1-2
D gene: TRBD1
CDR3 DNA: TGTGCCAGCAGTGAAACCCCACAGGGGGTTGGCGATGGCTACACCTTC
CDR3 protein: CASSETPQGVGDGYTF

clone size: .
V gene: TRBV4-1
J gene: TRBJ1-4
D gene: .
CDR3 DNA: TGCGCCAGCAGCCAGCAGGTTAATGAAAAACTGTTTTTT
CDR3 protein: CASSQQVNEKLFF

clone size: few
V gene: TRBV29-1
J gene: TRBJ2-1
D gene: .
CDR3 DNA: TGCAGCGCCCCTGCAGGGGAGTCCTACAATGAGCAGTTCTTC
CDR3 protein: CSAPAGESYNEQFF

clone size: few
V gene: TRBV30
J gene: TRBJ1-5
D gene: TRBD1
CDR3 DNA: TGTGCCTGGAGTGTTAGACAGGGGGATCAGCCCCAGCATTTT
CDR3 protein: CAWSVRQGDQPQHF

clone size: .
V gene: TRBV4-1
J gene: TRBJ2-1
D gene: TRBD2
CDR3 DNA: TGCGCCAGCAGTCGCGGGGGGCCTGCCAATGAGCAGTTCTTC
CDR3 protein: CASSRGGPANEQFF

clone size: few
V gene: TRBV4-1
J gene: TRBJ2-3
D gene: TRBD2
CDR3 DNA: TGCGCCAGCAGCCGCCTAGCTAGCGGGGGGATCACAGATACGCAGTATTTT
CDR3 protein: CASSRLASGGITDTQYF

clone size: .
V gene: TRBV7-6
J gene: TRBJ1-4
D gene: TRBD1
CDR3 DNA: TGTGCCAGCAGCTCTTTAATAGGACAGGGGGATGAAAAACTGTTTTTT
CDR3 protein: CASSSLIGQGDEKLFF

clone size: .
V gene: TRBV4-1
J gene: TRBJ2-1
D gene: .
CDR3 DNA: TGCGCCAGCAGCCAAGGCTTCGAGCAGTTCTTC
CDR3 protein: CASSQGFEQFF

clone size: few
V gene: TRBV9
J gene: TRBJ2-7
D gene: .
CDR3 DNA: TGTGCCAGCAGCGCGACCGGGACCCCGACCTACGAGCAGTACTTC
CDR3 protein: CASSATGTPTYEQYF

clone size: few
V gene: TRBV30
J gene: TRBJ2-5
D gene: .
CDR3 DNA: TGTGCCTGGAGTGCGACGGCAGAGACCCAGTACTTC
CDR3 protein: CAWSATAETQYF

clone size: few
V gene: TRBV7-9
J gene: TRBJ2-7
D gene: .
CDR3 DNA: TGTGCCAGCAGCAAGGGCGCGACAGTAACCTACGAGCAGTACTTC
CDR3 protein: CASSKGATVTYEQYF

clone size: few
V gene: TRBV29-1
J gene: TRBJ2-5
D gene: .
CDR3 DNA: TGCAGCGTTCCTGGACTGATCCAAGAGACCCAGTACTTC
CDR3 protein: CSVPGLIQETQYF

clone size: few
V gene: TRBV29-1
J gene: TRBJ2-3
D gene: .
CDR3 DNA: TGCAGCGGGCGGGGGCGCACAGATACGCAGTATTTT
CDR3 protein: CSGRGRTDTQYF

clone size: .
V gene: TRBV30
J gene: TRBJ1-3
D gene: .
CDR3 DNA: TGTGCCTGTGCATCTGGGGGTATCGGAGACACCATATATTTT
CDR3 protein: CACASGGIGDTIYF

clone size: .
V gene: TRBV30
J gene: TRBJ1-1
D gene: .
CDR3 DNA: TGTGCCTCCGGGCCGACGAACGCTGAAGCTTTCTTT
CDR3 protein: CASGPTNAEAFF

clone size: .
V gene: TRBV25-1
J gene: TRBJ1-1
D gene: .
CDR3 DNA: TGTGCCAGCCTCAGTGAAACTGAAGCTTTCTTT
CDR3 protein: CASLSETEAFF

clone size: few
V gene: TRBV30
J gene: TRBJ2-7
D gene: TRBD1
CDR3 DNA: TGTGCCTGGAGGACAGGGCGGTACGAGCAGTACTTC
CDR3 protein: CAWRTGRYEQYF

clone size: .
V gene: TRBV4-1
J gene: TRBJ2-5
D gene: .
CDR3 DNA: TGCGCCAGCAGCCAGGGCTCATTCGAGACCCAGTACTTC
CDR3 protein: CASSQGSFETQYF

clone size: .
V gene: TRBV9
J gene: TRBJ1-5
D gene: .
CDR3 DNA: TGTGCCAGCAGCGTTGAGGGTAATGGCAATCAGCCCCAGCATTTT
CDR3 protein: CASSVEGNGNQPQHF

clone size: .
V gene: TRBV1
J gene: TRBJ2-7
D gene: .
CDR3 DNA: TGCACCAGCAGCCAAGATCTACTAGTCGGCGAGCAGTACTTC
CDR3 protein: CTSSQDLLVGEQYF

clone size: .
V gene: TRBV7-9
J gene: TRBJ2-3
D gene: TRBD2
CDR3 DNA: TGTGCCAGCAGCTCCCCCCTTAGCGGGGGGATAGATACGCAGTATTTT
CDR3 protein: CASSSPLSGGIDTQYF

clone size: .
V gene: TRBV25-1
J gene: TRBJ2-4
D gene: .
CDR3 DNA: TGTGCCAGCCTCGATGGTAACATTCAGTACTTC
CDR3 protein: CASLDGNIQYF

clone size: .
V gene: TRBV27
J gene: TRBJ2-7
D gene: .
CDR3 DNA: TGTGCCAGCACGGGGGGCCCCGTCGGCGAGCAGTACTTC
CDR3 protein: CASTGGPVGEQYF

clone size: .
V gene: TRBV4-1
J gene: TRBJ1-2
D gene: .
CDR3 DNA: TGCGCCAGCAGCCAAGGTTTGGTAGCTAACTATGGCTACACCTTC
CDR3 protein: CASSQGLVANYGYTF

clone size: .
V gene: TRBV7-9
J gene: TRBJ1-1
D gene: TRBD1
CDR3 DNA: TGTGCCAGCACTTCAGGGGGCTTGGGAACTGAAGCTTTCTTT
CDR3 protein: CASTSGGLGTEAFF

clone size: .
V gene: TRBV29-1
J gene: TRBJ1-2
D gene: TRBD1
CDR3 DNA: TGCAGCGCATCAGGGGGGGCAGCTAACTATGGCTACACCTTC
CDR3 protein: CSASGGAANYGYTF

clone size: .
V gene: TRBV29-1
J gene: TRBJ1-4
D gene: .
CDR3 DNA: TGCAGCGTTGATGATGGACGCACTAATGAAAAACTGTTTTTT
CDR3 protein: CSVDDGRTNEKLFF

clone size: .
V gene: TRBV7-8
J gene: TRBJ1-5
D gene: TRBD1
CDR3 DNA: TGTGCCAGCAGCCCCCCCACGGACAGGGGGCGATGGCAGCCCCAGCATTTT
CDR3 protein: CASSPPTDRGRWQPQHF

clone size: .
V gene: TRBV5-4
J gene: TRBJ2-7
D gene: TRBD2
CDR3 DNA: TGTGCCAGCAGCTGGTGGGGGGGGAGCTCCTACGAGCAGTACTTC
CDR3 protein: CASSWWGGSSYEQYF

clone size: .
V gene: TRBV29-1
J gene: TRBJ2-1
D gene: .
CDR3 DNA: TGCAGCGTTGATTCCTCCAGCTCCTACAATGAGCAGTTCTTC
CDR3 protein: CSVDSSSSYNEQFF

clone size: .
V gene: TRBV13
J gene: TRBJ1-6
D gene: TRBD1
CDR3 DNA: TGTGCCAGCAGCTCCGGGACAGGGAACTCACCCCTCCACTTT
CDR3 protein: CASSSGTGNSPLHF

clone size: .
V gene: TRBV9
J gene: TRBJ1-2
D gene: .
CDR3 DNA: TGTGCCAGCAGCCCATCTATTAGGGATGGCTACACCTTC
CDR3 protein: CASSPSIRDGYTF

clone size: .
V gene: TRBV29-1
J gene: TRBJ2-3
D gene: TRBD1
CDR3 DNA: TGCAGCGCCACCGGGACAGATAGCACAGATACGCAGTATTTT
CDR3 protein: CSATGTDSTDTQYF

clone size: few
V gene: TRBV29-1
J gene: TRBJ1-1
D gene: TRBD1
CDR3 DNA: TGCAGCGTCGGGACAGGGGATTACACTGAAGCTTTCTTT
CDR3 protein: CSVGTGDYTEAFF

clone size: few
V gene: TRBV10-3
J gene: TRBJ2-5
D gene: .
CDR3 DNA: TGTGCCATCAGTGATGTGGCGGACTCCGAGAAGGAGACCCAGTACTTC
CDR3 protein: CAISDVADSEKETQYF

clone size: .
V gene: TRBV29-1
J gene: TRBJ2-5
D gene: .
CDR3 DNA: TGCAGCGTTGAAGACCCGGGTCCTGCGGGGACCCAGTACTTC
CDR3 protein: CSVEDPGPAGTQYF

clone size: .
V gene: TRBV11-2
J gene: TRBJ2-5
D gene: .
CDR3 DNA: TGTGCCAGCAGCTTAGCGCAGGCCTGGAGAGAGACCCAGTACTTC
CDR3 protein: CASSLAQAWRETQYF

clone size: few
V gene: TRBV19
J gene: TRBJ2-1
D gene: TRBD2
CDR3 DNA: TGTGCCAGTACCCTCGGGGGGTACAATGAGCAGTTCTTC
CDR3 protein: CASTLGGYNEQFF

clone size: .
V gene: TRBV7-9
J gene: TRBJ1-2
D gene: .
CDR3 DNA: TGTGCCAGCAGCTTAGCCTCCTATGGCTACACCTTC
CDR3 protein: CASSLASYGYTF

clone size: .
V gene: TRBV10-2
J gene: TRBJ2-5
D gene: .
CDR3 DNA: TGCGCCAGCAGTACGCGAGGGCAAGAGACCCAGTACTTC
CDR3 protein: CASSTRGQETQYF

clone size: .
V gene: TRBV5-6
J gene: TRBJ1-5
D gene: .
CDR3 DNA: TGTGCCAGCAACTCCGGGGGGGGGCATCAGCCCCAGCATTTT
CDR3 protein: CASNSGGGHQPQHF